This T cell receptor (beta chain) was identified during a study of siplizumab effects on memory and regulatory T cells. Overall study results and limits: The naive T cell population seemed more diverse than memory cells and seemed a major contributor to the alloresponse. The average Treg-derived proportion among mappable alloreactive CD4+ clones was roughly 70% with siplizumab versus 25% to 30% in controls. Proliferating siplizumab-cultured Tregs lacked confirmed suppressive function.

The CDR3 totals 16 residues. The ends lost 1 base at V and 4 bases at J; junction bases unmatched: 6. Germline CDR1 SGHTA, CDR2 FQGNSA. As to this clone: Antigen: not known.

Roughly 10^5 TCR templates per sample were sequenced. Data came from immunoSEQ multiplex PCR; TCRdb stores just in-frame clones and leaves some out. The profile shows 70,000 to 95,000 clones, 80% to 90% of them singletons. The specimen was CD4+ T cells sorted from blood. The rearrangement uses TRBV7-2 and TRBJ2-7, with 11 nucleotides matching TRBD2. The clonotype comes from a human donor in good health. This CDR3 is CASSLEMGLAVYEQYF. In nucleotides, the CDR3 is TGTGCCAGCAGCTTAGAGATGGGACTAGCGGTGTACGAGCAGTACTTC.